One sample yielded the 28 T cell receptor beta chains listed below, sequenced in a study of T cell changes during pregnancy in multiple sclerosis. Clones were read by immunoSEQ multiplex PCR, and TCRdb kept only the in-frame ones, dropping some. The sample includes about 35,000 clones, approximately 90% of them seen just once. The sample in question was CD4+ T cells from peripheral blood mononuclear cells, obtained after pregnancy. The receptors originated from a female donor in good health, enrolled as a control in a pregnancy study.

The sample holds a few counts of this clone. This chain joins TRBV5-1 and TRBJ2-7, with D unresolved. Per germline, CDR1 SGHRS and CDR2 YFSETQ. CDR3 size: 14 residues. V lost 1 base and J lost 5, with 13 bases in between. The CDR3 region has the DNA TGCGCCAGCAGCTTGAGTGGGCAGCCCCACGAGCAGTACTTC. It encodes CASSLSGQPHEQYF.

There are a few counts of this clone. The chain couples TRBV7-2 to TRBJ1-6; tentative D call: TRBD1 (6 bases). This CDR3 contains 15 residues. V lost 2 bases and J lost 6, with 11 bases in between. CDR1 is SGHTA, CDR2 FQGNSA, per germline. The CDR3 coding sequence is TGTGCCAGCAGCTTACAGGGAGGGGGTAATTCACCCCTCCACTTT. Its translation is CASSLQGGGNSPLHF. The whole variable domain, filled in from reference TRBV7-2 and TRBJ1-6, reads GAGVSQSPSNKVTEKGKDVELRCDPISGHTALYWYRQSLGQGLEFLIYFQGNSAPDKSGLPSDRFSAERTGGSVSTLTIQRTQQEDSAVYLCASSLQGGGNSPLHFGNGTRLTVT.

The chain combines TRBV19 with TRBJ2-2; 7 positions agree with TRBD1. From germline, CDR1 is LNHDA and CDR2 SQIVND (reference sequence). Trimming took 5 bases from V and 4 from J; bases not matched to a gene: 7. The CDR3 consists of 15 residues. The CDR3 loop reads CASSPRDRLTGELFF. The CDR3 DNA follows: TGTGCCAGTAGTCCCAGGGACAGACTCACCGGGGAGCTGTTTTTT. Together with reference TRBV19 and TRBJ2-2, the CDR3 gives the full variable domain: DGGITQSPKYLFRKEGQNVTLSCEQNLNHDAMYWYRQDPGQGLRLIYYSQIVNDFQKGDIAEGYSVSREKKESFPLTVTSAQKNPTAFYLCASSPRDRLTGELFFGEGSRLTVL.

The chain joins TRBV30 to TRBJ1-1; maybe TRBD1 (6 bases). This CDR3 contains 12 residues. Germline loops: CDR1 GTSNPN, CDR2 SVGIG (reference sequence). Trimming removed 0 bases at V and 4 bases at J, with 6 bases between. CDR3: CAWSVDSTEAFF. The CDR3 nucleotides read TGTGCCTGGAGTGTGGACAGCACTGAAGCTTTCTTT. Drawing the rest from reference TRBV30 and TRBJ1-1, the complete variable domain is SQTIHQWPATLVQPVGSPLSLECTVEGTSNPNLYWYRQAAGRGLQLLFYSVGIGQISSEVPQNLSASRPQDRQFILSSKKLLLSDSGFYLCAWSVDSTEAFFGQGTRLTVV.

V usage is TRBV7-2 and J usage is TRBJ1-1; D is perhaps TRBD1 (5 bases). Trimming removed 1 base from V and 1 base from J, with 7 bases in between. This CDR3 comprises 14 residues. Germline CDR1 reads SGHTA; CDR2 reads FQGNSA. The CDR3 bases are TGTGCCAGCAGCTTAGACGGGGGGAACACTGAAGCTTTCTTT. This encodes CASSLDGGNTEAFF.

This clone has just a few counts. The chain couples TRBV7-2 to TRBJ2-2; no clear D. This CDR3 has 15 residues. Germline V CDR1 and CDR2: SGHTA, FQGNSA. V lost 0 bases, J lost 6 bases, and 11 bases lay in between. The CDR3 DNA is TGTGCCAGCAGCTTAGCGCTAGTTTTCGCCGGGGAGCTGTTTTTT. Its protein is CASSLALVFAGELFF.

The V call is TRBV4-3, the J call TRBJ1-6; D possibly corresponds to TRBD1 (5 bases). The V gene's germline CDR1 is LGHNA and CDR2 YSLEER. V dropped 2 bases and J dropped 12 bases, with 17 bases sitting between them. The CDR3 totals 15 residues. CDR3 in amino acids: CASSQTVGQGEPLHF. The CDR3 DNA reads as TGCGCCAGCAGCCAAACCGTAGGGCAGGGCGAACCCCTCCACTTT.

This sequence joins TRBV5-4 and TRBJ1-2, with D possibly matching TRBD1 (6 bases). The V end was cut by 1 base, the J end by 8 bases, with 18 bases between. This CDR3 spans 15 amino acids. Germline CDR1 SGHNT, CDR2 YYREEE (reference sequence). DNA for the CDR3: TGTGCCAGCAGCTTGTTATATCGGGGGGCAAGCGGCTACACCTTC. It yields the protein CASSLLYRGASGYTF.

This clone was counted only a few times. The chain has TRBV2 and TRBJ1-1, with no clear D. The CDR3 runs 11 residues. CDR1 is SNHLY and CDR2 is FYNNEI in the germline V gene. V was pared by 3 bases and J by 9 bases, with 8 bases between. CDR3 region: CASSEMSQAFF. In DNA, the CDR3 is TGTGCCAGCAGTGAGATGAGCCAAGCTTTCTTT.

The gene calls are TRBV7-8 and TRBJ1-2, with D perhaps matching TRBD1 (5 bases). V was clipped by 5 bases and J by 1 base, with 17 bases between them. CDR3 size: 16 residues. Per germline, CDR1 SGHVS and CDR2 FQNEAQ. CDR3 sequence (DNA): TGTGCCAGCAGCCCATTCCGGGACTCCCGTAACTATGGCTACACCTTC. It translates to CASSPFRDSRNYGYTF.

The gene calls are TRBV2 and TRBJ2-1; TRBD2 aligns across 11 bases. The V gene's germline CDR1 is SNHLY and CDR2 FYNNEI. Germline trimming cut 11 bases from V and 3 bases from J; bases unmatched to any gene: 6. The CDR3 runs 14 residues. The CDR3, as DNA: TGTGCCTTGGGGACTAGCGGCTTCTACAATGAGCAGTTCTTC. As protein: CALGTSGFYNEQFF.

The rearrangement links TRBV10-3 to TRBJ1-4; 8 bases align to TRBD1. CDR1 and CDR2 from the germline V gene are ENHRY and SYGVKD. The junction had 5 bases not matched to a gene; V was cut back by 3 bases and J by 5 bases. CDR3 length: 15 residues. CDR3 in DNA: TGTGCCATCAGTGACCCAGGACAGGGAAATGAAAAACTGTTTTTT. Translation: CAISDPGQGNEKLFF.

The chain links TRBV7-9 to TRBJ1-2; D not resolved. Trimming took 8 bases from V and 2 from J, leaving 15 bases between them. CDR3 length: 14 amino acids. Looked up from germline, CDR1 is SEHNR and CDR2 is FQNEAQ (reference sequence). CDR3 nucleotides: TGTGCCAGCTCCCTCCCCCCCGAGAACTATGGCTACACCTTC. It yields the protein CASSLPPENYGYTF.

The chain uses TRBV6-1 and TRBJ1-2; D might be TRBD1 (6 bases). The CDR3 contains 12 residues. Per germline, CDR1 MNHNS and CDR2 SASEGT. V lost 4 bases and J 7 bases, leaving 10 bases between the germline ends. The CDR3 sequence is CASSVTGFGYTF. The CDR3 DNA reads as TGTGCCAGCAGTGTAACAGGGTTTGGCTACACCTTC.

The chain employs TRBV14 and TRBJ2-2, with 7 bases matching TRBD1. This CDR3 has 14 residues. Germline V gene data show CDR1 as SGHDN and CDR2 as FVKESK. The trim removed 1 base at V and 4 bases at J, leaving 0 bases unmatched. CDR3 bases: TGTGCCAGCAGCCAAGCAGGGGGCACCGGGGAGCTGTTTTTT. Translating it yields CASSQAGGTGELFF.

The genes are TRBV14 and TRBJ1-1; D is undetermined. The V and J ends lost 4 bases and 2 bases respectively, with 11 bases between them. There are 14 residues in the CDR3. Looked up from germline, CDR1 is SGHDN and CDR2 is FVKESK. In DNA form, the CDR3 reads TGTGCCAGCAGCCCGACGGAGCCCAACACTGAAGCTTTCTTT. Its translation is CASSPTEPNTEAFF.

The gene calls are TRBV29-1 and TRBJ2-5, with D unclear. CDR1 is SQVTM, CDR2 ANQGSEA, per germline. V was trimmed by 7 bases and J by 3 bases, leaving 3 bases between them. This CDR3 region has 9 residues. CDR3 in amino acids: CSAEETQYF. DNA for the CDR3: TGCAGCGCCGAAGAGACCCAGTACTTC. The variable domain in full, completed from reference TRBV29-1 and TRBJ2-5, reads SAVISQKPSRDICQRGTSLTIQCQVDSQVTMMFWYRQQPGQSLTLIATANQGSEATYESGFVIDKFPISRPNLTFSTLTVSNMSPEDSSIYLCSAEETQYFGPGTRLLVL.

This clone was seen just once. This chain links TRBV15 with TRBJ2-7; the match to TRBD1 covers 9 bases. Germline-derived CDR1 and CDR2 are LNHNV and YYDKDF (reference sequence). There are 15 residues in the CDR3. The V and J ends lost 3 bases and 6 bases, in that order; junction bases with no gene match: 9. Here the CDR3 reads CATSSPPGTGSEQYF. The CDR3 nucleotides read TGTGCCACCAGCAGCCCCCCCGGGACAGGGTCCGAGCAGTACTTC.

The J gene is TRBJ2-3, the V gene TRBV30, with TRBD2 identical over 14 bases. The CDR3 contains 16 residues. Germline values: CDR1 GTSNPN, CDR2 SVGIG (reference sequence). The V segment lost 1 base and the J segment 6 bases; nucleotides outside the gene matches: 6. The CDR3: CAWSGGWTSGRDTQYF. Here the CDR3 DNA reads TGTGCCTGGAGTGGTGGCTGGACTAGCGGGAGGGATACGCAGTATTTT.

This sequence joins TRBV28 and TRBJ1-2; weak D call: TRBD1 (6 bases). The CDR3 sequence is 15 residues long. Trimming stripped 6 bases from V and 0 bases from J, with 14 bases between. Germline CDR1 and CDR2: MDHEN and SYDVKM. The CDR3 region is CASSFPRGANYGYTF. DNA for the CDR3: TGTGCCAGCAGCTTCCCCAGGGGCGCTAACTATGGCTACACCTTC.

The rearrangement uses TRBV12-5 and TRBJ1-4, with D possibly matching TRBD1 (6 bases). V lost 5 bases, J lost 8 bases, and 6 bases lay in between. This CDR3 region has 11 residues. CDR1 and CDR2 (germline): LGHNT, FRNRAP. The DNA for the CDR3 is TGTGCTAGTGGTAGGGGGGAAAAACTGTTTTTT. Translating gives CASGRGEKLFF.

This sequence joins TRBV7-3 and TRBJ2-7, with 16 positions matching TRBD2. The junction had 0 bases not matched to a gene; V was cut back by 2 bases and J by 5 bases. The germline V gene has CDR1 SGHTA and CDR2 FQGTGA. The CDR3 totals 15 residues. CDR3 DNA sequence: TGTGCCAGCAGCTTAGGGACTAGCGGGAGGGACGAGCAGTACTTC. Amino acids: CASSLGTSGRDEQYF. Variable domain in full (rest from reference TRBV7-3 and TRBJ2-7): GAGVSQTPSNKVTEKGKYVELRCDPISGHTALYWYRQSLGQGPEFLIYFQGTGAADDSGLPNDRFFAVRPEGSVSTLKIQRTERGDSAVYLCASSLGTSGRDEQYFGPGTRLTVT.

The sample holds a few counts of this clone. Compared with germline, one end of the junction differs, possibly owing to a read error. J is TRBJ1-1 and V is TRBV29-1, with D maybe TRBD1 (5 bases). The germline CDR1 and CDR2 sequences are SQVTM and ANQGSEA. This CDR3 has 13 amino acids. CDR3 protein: CSAGRGGNPEAFF. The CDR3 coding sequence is TGCAGCGCTGGCCGGGGCGGGAACCCTGAAGCTTTCTTT.

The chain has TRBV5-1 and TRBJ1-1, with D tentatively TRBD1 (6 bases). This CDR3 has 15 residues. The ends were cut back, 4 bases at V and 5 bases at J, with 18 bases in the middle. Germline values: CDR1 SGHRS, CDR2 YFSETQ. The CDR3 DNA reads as TGCGCCAGCAGCCCGGATGTCAGGGGAGGGACTGAAGCTTTCTTT. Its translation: CASSPDVRGGTEAFF.

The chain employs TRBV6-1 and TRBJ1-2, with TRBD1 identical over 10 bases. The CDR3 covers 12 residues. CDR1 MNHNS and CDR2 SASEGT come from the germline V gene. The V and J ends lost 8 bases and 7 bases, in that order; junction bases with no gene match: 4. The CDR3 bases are TGTGCCAGCGGGCGACAGGGGGCTGGCTACACCTTC. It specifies CASGRQGAGYTF.

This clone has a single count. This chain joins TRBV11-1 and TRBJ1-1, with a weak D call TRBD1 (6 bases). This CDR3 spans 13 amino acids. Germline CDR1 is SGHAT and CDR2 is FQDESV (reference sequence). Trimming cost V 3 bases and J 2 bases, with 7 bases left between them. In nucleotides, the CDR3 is TGTGCCAGCAGCTTCAGGGGTAACACTGAAGCTTTCTTT. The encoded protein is CASSFRGNTEAFF.

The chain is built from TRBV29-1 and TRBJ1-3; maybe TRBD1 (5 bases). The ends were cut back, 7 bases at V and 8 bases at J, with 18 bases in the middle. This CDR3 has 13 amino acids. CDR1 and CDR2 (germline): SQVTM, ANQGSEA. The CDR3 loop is CSARMGGVDTIYF. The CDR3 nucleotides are TGCAGCGCCCGGATGGGGGGGGTGGACACCATATATTTT.

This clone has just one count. The CDR3 loop is CAWSLGGAGGYTF. As DNA, the CDR3 is TGTGCCTGGAGTCTAGGGGGCGCGGGTGGCTACACCTTC. The chain recombines TRBV30 with TRBJ1-2, with 7 positions matching TRBD1. The junction had 7 bases not matched to a gene; V was cut back by 2 bases and J by 7 bases. The CDR3 length is 13 residues. Germline V gives CDR1 GTSNPN, CDR2 SVGIG (reference sequence).